A selection of T cell receptor beta chains follows, all from one sample in a study of immune evolution from preneoplasia to lung adenocarcinoma. Sequencing was performed with immunoSEQ multiplex PCR; in TCRdb, only in-frame clones are kept and a portion is missing. The table shows 5,600 or so clones, with roughly 77% occurring only once. The source material was FFPE lung adenocarcinoma in situ tissue. These receptors all stem from a person aged 60 to 85 with lung adenocarcinoma. CDR3s include the opening cysteine and the closing phenylalanine or tryptophan. Fields, in order: clone size, J gene, D gene, V gene, CDR3 DNA, CDR3 protein. The D gene is left open where the match is weak. Size is stated for part of the rows, as once, few or many counts, or as a class when the clone is expanded.

. TRBJ2-4 TRBD2 TRBV18 TGTGCCAGCTCACTTATTGGGACTAGCGGGGTAATTCAGTACTTC CASSLIGTSGVIQYF
. TRBJ1-3 . TRBV4-3 TGCGCCAGCAGCCTCGGTCCCAACTCTGGAAACACCATATATTTT CASSLGPNSGNTIYF
. TRBJ2-1 TRBD2 TRBV2 TGTGCCAGCAGTGAGGACGGGGGGGCCTCCTACAATGAGCAGTTCTTC CASSEDGGASYNEQFF
. TRBJ2-5 . TRBV5-1 TGCGCCAGCAGCATACTGGGCGACCAAGAGACCCAGTACTTC CASSILGDQETQYF
. TRBJ2-7 TRBD2 TRBV6-6 TGTGCCAGCAGTTCCCCGACTAGCGGTACCTACGAGCAGTACTTC CASSSPTSGTYEQYF
. TRBJ1-2 . TRBV10-3 TGTGCCATCAGTCCACAGGGTCGCGGCTACACCTTC CAISPQGRGYTF
. TRBJ2-5 . TRBV9 TGTGCCAGCAGCCAGCGGAGGGGAGAGACCCAGTACTTC CASSQRRGETQYF
. TRBJ1-5 . TRBV27 TGTGCCAGCAGCCCGCCCTCCCGTGAGCCCCAGCATTTT CASSPPSREPQHF
. TRBJ2-5 TRBD2 TRBV6-1 TGTGCCAGCAGCGAACTAGCGGGGGGGCCACAAGAGACCCAGTACTTC CASSELAGGPQETQYF
few TRBJ1-2 TRBD1 TRBV6-5 TGTGCCAGCAACCGATTAGGGGGCGCGAATGGCTACACCTTC CASNRLGGANGYTF
. TRBJ2-7 TRBD2 TRBV11-2 TGTGCCAGCAGCTCGCCGGGACTAGCCTACGAGCAGTACTTC CASSSPGLAYEQYF
. TRBJ2-7 TRBD2 TRBV5-4 TGTGCCAGCAGCTCCGGGGGACTAGCGGGGGAAAAGCAGTACTTC CASSSGGLAGEKQYF
. TRBJ2-1 . TRBV6-6 TGTGCCAGCATCAAGGAGGCGGGGACCCCCAATGAGCAGTTCTTC CASIKEAGTPNEQFF
large TRBJ2-7 . TRBV7-3 TGTGCCAGCAGCTCCACCGGAGGGGGCGGCGAGCAGTACTTC CASSSTGGGGEQYF
. TRBJ1-5 . TRBV6-1 TGTGCCAGCAGTGCTGCCGGCGGGGATCAGCCCCAGCATTTT CASSAAGGDQPQHF
. TRBJ2-2 . TRBV28 TGTGCCAGCAGTTTATGGGACGTGAACACCGGGGAGCTGTTTTTT CASSLWDVNTGELFF
few TRBJ2-1 TRBD1 TRBV27 TGTGCCAGCAGCCCTGCCGGGACAGTCATCGATGAGCAGTTCTTC CASSPAGTVIDEQFF
. TRBJ2-7 TRBD1 TRBV28 TGTGCCAGCAGCCCTGGACAGGGGACCCACGAGCAGTACTTC CASSPGQGTHEQYF
. TRBJ2-5 . TRBV7-9 TGTGCCAGCAGCTTAGGGACAGCAAGACAAGAGACCCAGTACTTC CASSLGTARQETQYF
. TRBJ1-1 . TRBV5-5 TGTGCCAGCAGTCTCAGTAGGGCGAACACTGAAGCTTTCTTT CASSLSRANTEAFF
. TRBJ1-6 TRBD1 TRBV27 TGTGCCAGCAGTTCGACAGGGGATTTTTCACCCCTCCACTTT CASSSTGDFSPLHF
once TRBJ1-3 . TRBV19 TGTGCCAGTAGATGGACTTCTTCAGTGATCTTTGGAAACACCATATATTTT CASRWTSSVIFGNTIYF
few TRBJ2-7 TRBD2 TRBV2 TGTGCCAGCATGAGCGGGGGGGCGTACGAGCAGTACTTC CASMSGGAYEQYF
few TRBJ1-3 . TRBV9 TGTGCCAGCAGCCCCTCCGGGAAGGGCAGAGGAAACACCATATATTTT CASSPSGKGRGNTIYF
. TRBJ2-5 . TRBV5-6 TGTGCCAGCAGCTCCGTTACGGGACAACAAGAGACCCAGTACTTC CASSSVTGQQETQYF
. TRBJ2-7 . TRBV6-5 TGTGCCAGCAGTTACGGCGGGGTCTACGAGCAGTACTTC CASSYGGVYEQYF
. TRBJ1-4 . TRBV11-1 TGTGCCAGCAGCTTAATTGGGGAGGAGATTGGGGAAAAACTGTTTTTT CASSLIGEEIGEKLFF
. TRBJ2-1 . TRBV9 TGTGCCAGCAGCGTAGCGTGGGCCTCCTACAATGAGCAGTTCTTC CASSVAWASYNEQFF
. TRBJ2-5 TRBD1 TRBV11-2 TGTGCCAGCAGCTTAATGGGTGGACAGGGGGCTCCTGGGGAGACCCAGTACTTC CASSLMGGQGAPGETQYF